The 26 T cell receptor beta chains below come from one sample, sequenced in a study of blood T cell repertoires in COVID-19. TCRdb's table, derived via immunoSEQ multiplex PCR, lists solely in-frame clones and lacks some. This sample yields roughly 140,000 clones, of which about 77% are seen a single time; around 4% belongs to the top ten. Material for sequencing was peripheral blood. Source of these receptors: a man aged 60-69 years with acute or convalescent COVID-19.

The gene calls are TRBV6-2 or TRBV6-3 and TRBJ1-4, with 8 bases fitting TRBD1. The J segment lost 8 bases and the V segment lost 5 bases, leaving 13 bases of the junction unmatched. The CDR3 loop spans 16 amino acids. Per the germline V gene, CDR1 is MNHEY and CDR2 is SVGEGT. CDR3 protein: CASSTTGQGLGEKLFF. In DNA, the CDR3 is TGTGCCAGCAGTACGACCGGACAGGGCCTTGGGGAAAAACTGTTTTTT.

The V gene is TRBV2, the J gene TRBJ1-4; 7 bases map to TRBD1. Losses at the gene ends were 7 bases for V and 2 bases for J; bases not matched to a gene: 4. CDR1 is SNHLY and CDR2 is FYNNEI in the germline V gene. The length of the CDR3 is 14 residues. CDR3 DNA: TGTGCCAGCACCAAACAGGGGACTAATGAAAAACTGTTTTTT. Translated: CASTKQGTNEKLFF.

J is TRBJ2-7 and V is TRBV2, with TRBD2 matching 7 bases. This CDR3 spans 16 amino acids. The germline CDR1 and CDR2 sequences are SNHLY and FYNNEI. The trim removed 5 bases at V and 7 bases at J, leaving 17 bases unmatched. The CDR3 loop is CASSPPMTSLWREQYF. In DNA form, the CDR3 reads TGTGCCAGCAGTCCCCCCATGACTAGCCTCTGGAGGGAGCAGTACTTC.

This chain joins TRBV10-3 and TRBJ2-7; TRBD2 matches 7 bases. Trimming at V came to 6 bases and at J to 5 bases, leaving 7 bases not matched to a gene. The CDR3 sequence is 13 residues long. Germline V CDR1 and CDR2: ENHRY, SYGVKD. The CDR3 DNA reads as TGTGCCATCAGCGGGAGGAATGTTGACGAGCAGTACTTC. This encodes CAISGRNVDEQYF.

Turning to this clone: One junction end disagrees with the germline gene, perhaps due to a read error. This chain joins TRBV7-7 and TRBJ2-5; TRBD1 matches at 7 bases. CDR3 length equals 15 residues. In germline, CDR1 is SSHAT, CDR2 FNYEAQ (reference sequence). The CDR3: CASSLASGGQETQYF. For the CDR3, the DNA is TGTGCTAGCAGCTTAGCGTCAGGGGGACAAGAGACCCAGTACTTC.

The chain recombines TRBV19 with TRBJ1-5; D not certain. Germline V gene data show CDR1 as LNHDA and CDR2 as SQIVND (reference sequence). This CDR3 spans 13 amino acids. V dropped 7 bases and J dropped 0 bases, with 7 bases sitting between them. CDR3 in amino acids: CASTEYSNQPQHF. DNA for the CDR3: TGTGCCAGTACAGAATATAGCAATCAGCCCCAGCATTTT.

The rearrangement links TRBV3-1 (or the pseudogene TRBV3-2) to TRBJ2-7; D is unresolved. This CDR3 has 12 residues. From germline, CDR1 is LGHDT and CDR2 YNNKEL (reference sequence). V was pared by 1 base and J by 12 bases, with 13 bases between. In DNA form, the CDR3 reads TGTGCCAGCAGCCAAGCTCAGCTCGGAGCGTACTTC. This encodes CASSQAQLGAYF.

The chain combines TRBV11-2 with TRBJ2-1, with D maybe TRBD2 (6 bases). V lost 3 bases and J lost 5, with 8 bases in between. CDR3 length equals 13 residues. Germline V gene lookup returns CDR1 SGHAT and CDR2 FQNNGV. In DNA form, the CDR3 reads TGTGCCAGCAGCTTGGGGGGACACAATGAGCAGTTCTTC. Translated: CASSLGGHNEQFF.

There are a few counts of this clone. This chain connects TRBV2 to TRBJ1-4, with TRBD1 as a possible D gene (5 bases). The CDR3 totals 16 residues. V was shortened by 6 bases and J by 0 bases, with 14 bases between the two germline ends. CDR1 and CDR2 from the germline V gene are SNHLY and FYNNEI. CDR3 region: CASRQGFRATNEKLFF. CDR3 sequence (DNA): TGTGCCAGCAGGCAGGGTTTCCGTGCAACTAATGAAAAACTGTTTTTT.

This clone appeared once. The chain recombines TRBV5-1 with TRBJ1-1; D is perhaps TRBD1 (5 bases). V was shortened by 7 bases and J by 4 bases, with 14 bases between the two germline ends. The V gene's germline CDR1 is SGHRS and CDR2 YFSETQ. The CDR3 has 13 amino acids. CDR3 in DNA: TGCGCCAGCGGGGGGACCTCGGGCACTGAAGCTTTCTTT. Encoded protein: CASGGTSGTEAFF.

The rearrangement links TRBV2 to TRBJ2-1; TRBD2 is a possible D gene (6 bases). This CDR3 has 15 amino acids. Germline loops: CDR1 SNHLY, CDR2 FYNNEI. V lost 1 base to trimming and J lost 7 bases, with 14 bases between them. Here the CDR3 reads CASSEVGRGGNEQFF. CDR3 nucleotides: TGTGCCAGCAGTGAAGTAGGGCGGGGTGGGAATGAGCAGTTCTTC. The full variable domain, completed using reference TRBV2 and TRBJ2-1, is EPEVTQTPSHQVTQMGQEVILRCVPISNHLYFYWYRQILGQKVEFLVSFYNNEISEKSEIFDDQFSVERPDGSNFTLKIRSTKLEDSAMYFCASSEVGRGGNEQFFGPGTRLTVL.

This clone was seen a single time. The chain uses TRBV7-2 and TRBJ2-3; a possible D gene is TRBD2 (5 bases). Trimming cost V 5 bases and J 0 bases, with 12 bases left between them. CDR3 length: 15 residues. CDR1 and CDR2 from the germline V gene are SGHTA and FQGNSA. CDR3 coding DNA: TGTGCCAGCAGCACTAGGGCCGCTAGCACAGATACGCAGTATTTT. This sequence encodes CASSTRAASTDTQYF.

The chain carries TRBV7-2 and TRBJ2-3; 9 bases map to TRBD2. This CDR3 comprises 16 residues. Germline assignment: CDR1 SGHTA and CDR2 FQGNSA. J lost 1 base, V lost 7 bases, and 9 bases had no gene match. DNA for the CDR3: TGTGCCAGCAACCCCGACGAGCGGGAGGGCACAGATACGCAGTATTTT. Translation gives CASNPDEREGTDTQYF.

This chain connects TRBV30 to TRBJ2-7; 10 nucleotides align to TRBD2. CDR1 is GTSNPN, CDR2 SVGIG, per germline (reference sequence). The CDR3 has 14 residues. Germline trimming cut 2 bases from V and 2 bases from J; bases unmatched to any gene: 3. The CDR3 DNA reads TGTGCCTGGAGTCTGGGACTAGCGCCCTACGAGCAGTACTTC. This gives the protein CAWSLGLAPYEQYF.

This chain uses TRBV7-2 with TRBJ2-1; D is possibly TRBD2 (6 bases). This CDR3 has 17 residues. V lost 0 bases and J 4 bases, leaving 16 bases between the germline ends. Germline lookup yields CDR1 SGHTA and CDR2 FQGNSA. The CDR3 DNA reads TGTGCCAGCAGCTTAGCGGGGTGGCGACTAGAGTACAATGAGCAGTTCTTC. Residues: CASSLAGWRLEYNEQFF.

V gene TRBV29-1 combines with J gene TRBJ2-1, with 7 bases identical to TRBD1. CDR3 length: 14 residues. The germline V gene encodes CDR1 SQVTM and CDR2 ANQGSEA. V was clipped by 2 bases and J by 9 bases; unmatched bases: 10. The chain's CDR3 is CSVERGDRLSEQFF. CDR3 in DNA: TGCAGCGTTGAACGAGGGGACAGACTATCTGAGCAGTTCTTC.

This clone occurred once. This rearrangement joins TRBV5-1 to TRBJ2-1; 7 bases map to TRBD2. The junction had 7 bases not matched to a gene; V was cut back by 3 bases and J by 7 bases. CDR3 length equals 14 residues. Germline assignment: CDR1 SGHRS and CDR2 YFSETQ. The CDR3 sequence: CASSSGLLMNEQFF. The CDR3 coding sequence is TGCGCCAGCAGCTCGGGACTATTGATGAATGAGCAGTTCTTC.

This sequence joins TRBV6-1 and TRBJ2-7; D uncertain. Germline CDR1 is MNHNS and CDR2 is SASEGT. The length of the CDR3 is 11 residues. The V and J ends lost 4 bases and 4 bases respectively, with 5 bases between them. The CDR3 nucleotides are TGTGCCAGCAGTGCCCGGTACGAGCAGTACTTC. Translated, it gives CASSARYEQYF.

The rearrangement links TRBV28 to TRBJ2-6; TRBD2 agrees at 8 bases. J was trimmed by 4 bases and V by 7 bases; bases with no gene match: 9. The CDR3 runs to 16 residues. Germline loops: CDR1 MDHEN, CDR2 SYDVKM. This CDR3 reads CASIRGGNSGANVLTF. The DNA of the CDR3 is TGTGCCAGCATACGGGGGGGTAATTCCGGGGCCAACGTCCTGACTTTC. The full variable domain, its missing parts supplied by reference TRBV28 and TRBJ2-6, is DVKVTQSSRYLVKRTGEKVFLECVQDMDHENMFWYRQDPGLGLRLIYFSYDVKMKEKGDIPEGYSVSREKKERFSLILESASTNQTSMYLCASIRGGNSGANVLTFGAGSRLTVL.

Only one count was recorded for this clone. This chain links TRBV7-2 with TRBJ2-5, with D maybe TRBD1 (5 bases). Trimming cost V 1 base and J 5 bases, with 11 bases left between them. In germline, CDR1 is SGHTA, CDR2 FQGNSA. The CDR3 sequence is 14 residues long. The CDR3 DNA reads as TGTGCCAGCAGCTTAGACCTGGGGCCGGAGACCCAGTACTTC. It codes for CASSLDLGPETQYF.

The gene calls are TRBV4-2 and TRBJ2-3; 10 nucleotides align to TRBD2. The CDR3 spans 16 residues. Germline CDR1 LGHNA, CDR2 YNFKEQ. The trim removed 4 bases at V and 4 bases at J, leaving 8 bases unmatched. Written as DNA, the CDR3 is TGTGCCAGCAGCCCCGACTTAGCGGGGGGCGCAGATACGCAGTATTTT. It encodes CASSPDLAGGADTQYF.

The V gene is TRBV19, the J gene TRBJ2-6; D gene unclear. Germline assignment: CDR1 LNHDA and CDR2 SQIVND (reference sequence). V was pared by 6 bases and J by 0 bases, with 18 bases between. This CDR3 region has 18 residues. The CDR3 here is CASSPRLARYSGANVLTF. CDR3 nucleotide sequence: TGTGCCAGTAGCCCCCGGCTTGCGAGGTACTCTGGGGCCAACGTCCTGACTTTC.

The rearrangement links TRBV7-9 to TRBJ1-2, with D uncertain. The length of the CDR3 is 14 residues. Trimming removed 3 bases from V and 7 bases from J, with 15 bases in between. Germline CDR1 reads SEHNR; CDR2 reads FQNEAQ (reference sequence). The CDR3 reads CASSFVEGLGGYTF. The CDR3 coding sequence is TGTGCCAGCAGCTTTGTCGAGGGTTTAGGTGGCTACACCTTC.

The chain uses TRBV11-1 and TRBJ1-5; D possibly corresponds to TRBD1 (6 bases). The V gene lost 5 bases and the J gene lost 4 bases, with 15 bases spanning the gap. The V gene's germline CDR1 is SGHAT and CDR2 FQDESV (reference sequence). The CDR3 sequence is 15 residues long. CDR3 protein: CASSLLGGANQPQHF. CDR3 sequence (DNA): TGTGCCAGCAGCCTCCTCGGGGGGGCAAATCAGCCCCAGCATTTT.

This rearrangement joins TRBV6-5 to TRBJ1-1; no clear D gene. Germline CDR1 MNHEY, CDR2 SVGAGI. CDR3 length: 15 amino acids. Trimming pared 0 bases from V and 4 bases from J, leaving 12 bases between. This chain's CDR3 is CASSYSERASTEAFF. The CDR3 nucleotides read TGTGCCAGCAGTTACTCCGAGAGGGCGAGCACTGAAGCTTTCTTT.

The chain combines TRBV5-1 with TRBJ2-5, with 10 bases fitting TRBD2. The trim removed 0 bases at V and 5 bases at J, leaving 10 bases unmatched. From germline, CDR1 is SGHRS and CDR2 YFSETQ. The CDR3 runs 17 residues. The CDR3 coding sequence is TGCGCCAGCAGCTTGGCTCGCACTAGCGGGACCACGGAGACCCAGTACTTC. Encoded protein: CASSLARTSGTTETQYF.